The 19 T cell receptor beta chains below all came from one sample that was sequenced in a study of OX40 agonist ivuxolimab in advanced cancers. Generated by immunoSEQ multiplex PCR, the TCRdb table keeps only in-frame clones and is missing some. The repertoire includes around 26,000 clones, roughly 90% of them detected once, and around a fifth sits in the top ten. The specimen was CD4+ or CD8+ T cells sorted from blood, collected in a trial of the OX40 agonist ivuxolimab. These receptors all come from an adult with an advanced solid tumor such as melanoma, head and neck, liver or kidney cancer.

This rearrangement joins TRBV9 to TRBJ2-1, with D perhaps matching TRBD1 or TRBD2 (5 bases each). From germline, CDR1 is SGDLS and CDR2 YYNGEE. The CDR3 length is 14 residues. The V end lost 4 bases, the J end lost 4 bases, and 12 bases lay between the germline ends. The CDR3 protein is CASSTGTDYNEQFF. DNA of the CDR3: TGTGCCAGCAGCACGGGGACGGATTACAATGAGCAGTTCTTC.

V is TRBV5-8 and J is TRBJ2-4, with D possibly matching TRBD1 (6 bases). Trimming pared 4 bases from V and 6 bases from J, leaving 11 bases between. The CDR3 loop spans 13 amino acids. Looked up from germline, CDR1 is SGHTS and CDR2 is YDEGEE. The CDR3 spells CASSADSGNIQYF. Here the CDR3 DNA reads TGTGCCAGCAGCGCGGACAGTGGAAACATTCAGTACTTC.

The chain is built from TRBV6-6 and TRBJ1-1, with a tentative D call TRBD1 (5 bases). The V end was cut by 5 bases, the J end by 5 bases, with 15 bases between. CDR1 and CDR2 (germline): MNHNY, SVGAGI (reference sequence). CDR3 length equals 14 residues. The CDR3 region is CASSRSQGGTEAFF. In DNA, the CDR3 is TGTGCCAGCAGTCGTTCTCAGGGAGGGACTGAAGCTTTCTTT.

V gene TRBV18 combines with J gene TRBJ1-1, with 7 bases fitting TRBD1. Trimming cost V 6 bases and J 6 bases; bases outside gene matches: 19. Germline CDR1 is KGHSH and CDR2 is LQKENI. The CDR3 consists of 17 residues. CDR3 loop: CASSLSGGSGGLAEAFF. DNA of the CDR3: TGTGCCAGCTCTCTATCAGGGGGATCGGGAGGGTTGGCTGAAGCTTTCTTT.

The chain uses TRBV28 and TRBJ2-3; 7 bases fit TRBD1. Germline CDR1 MDHEN, CDR2 SYDVKM. The CDR3 runs 18 residues. V shed 0 bases and J 4 bases; nucleotides not matched to a gene: 13. The DNA for the CDR3 is TGTGCCAGCAGTTTATGGTGGGATGGGGACAGCTTCCCAGATACGCAGTATTTT. It specifies CASSLWWDGDSFPDTQYF.

The chain uses TRBV19 and TRBJ2-7; D tentatively fits TRBD1 or TRBD2 (5 bases each). This CDR3 has 15 residues. V lost 4 bases, J lost 1 base, and 14 bases lay in between. Germline V gene sequence: CDR1 LNHDA, CDR2 SQIVND (reference sequence). In DNA form, the CDR3 reads TGTGCCAGTAGTACGGGGCAGGCGCTGTCCTACGAGCAGTACTTC. The encoded protein is CASSTGQALSYEQYF.

This chain links TRBV28 with TRBJ2-3; D remains unclear. The germline V gene encodes CDR1 MDHEN and CDR2 SYDVKM. V shed 3 bases and J shed 5 bases, with 12 bases lying between them. This CDR3 has 14 residues. The CDR3 DNA follows: TGTGCCAGCAGTTTTTCGGTGGGCCAAGATACGCAGTATTTT. Its protein product is CASSFSVGQDTQYF.

J is TRBJ2-2 and V is TRBV7-9; D ambiguous. This CDR3 spans 10 amino acids. Per germline, CDR1 SEHNR and CDR2 FQNEAQ (reference sequence). The V end was cut by 1 base, the J end by 14 bases, with 5 bases between. The DNA for the CDR3 is TGTGCCAGCAGCTTAGATCATCTGTTTTTT. Translated, it gives CASSLDHLFF.

The chain joins TRBV30 to TRBJ1-6; D unclear. This CDR3 region has 12 residues. CDR1 and CDR2 from the germline V gene are GTSNPN and SVGIG (reference sequence). The V gene lost 0 bases and the J gene lost 7 bases, with 4 bases spanning the gap. CDR3 sequence reads: CAWSVGNSPLHF. The DNA for the CDR3 is TGTGCCTGGAGTGTGGGGAATTCACCCCTCCACTTT.

V and J are TRBV5-5 and TRBJ2-7, with a possible D match to TRBD1 (8 bases). Deletions cut 4 bases from V and 5 bases from J, with 19 bases between. Germline CDR1 reads SGHKS; CDR2 reads YYEKEE (reference sequence). This CDR3 comprises 15 residues. CDR3 in DNA: TGTGCCAGCAGCGATACAGGGGGGGGATACCACGAGCAGTACTTC. Amino acids: CASSDTGGGYHEQYF. The full variable domain, completed using reference TRBV5-5 and TRBJ2-7, is DAGVTQSPTHLIKTRGQQVTLRCSPISGHKSVSWYQQVLGQGPQFIFQYYEKEERGRGNFPDRFSARQFPNYSSELNVNALLLGDSALYLCASSDTGGGYHEQYFGPGTRLTVT.

The chain carries TRBV4-3 and TRBJ1-2, with a possible D match to TRBD1 (6 bases). The CDR3 contains 15 residues. Germline V gene data show CDR1 as LGHNA and CDR2 as YSLEER. The V end lost 0 bases, the J end lost 6 bases, and 14 bases lay between the germline ends. CDR3 region: CASSQEAGETDGYTF. The CDR3 nucleotides read TGCGCCAGCAGCCAAGAGGCAGGGGAAACCGATGGCTACACCTTC.

The chain uses TRBV30 and TRBJ2-3; a weak D match, TRBD2 (7 bases). Trimming took 3 bases from V and 4 from J, leaving 23 bases between them. Looked up from germline, CDR1 is GTSNPN and CDR2 is SVGIG (reference sequence). CDR3 length equals 17 residues. The CDR3 region has the DNA TGTGCCTGGAGCCCAACGGTAGGGGGGGTTATCCCAGATACGCAGTATTTT. This encodes CAWSPTVGGVIPDTQYF.

This chain links TRBV25-1 with TRBJ1-5, with D possibly being TRBD1 (6 bases). With 4 bases removed from V and 0 bases from J, the gap between germline ends came to 10 bases. CDR3 length: 15 amino acids. Germline lookup yields CDR1 MGHDK and CDR2 SYGVNS. The CDR3: CASSGTDNSNQPQHF. CDR3 DNA: TGTGCCAGCAGTGGGACAGACAATAGCAATCAGCCCCAGCATTTT.

The chain couples TRBV27 to TRBJ2-7, with 12 bases fitting TRBD1. CDR1 and CDR2 (germline): MNHEY, SMNVEV (reference sequence). V trimming: 2 bases; J trimming: 5 bases; junction bases outside the gene matches: 4. The CDR3 consists of 15 residues. In DNA form, the CDR3 reads TGTGCCAGCAGTTTAGGCGGGACAGGGGGCGACGAGCAGTACTTC. It yields the protein CASSLGGTGGDEQYF.

The chain combines TRBV27 with TRBJ2-7; possible D gene TRBD1, 6 bases. The CDR3 has 12 residues. Deletions cut 8 bases from V and 5 bases from J, with 13 bases between. The germline CDR1 and CDR2 sequences are MNHEY and SMNVEV (reference sequence). The CDR3 region is CASGTGLNEQYF. Here the CDR3 DNA reads TGTGCCAGCGGCACAGGGCTCAACGAGCAGTACTTC.

This rearrangement joins TRBV28 to TRBJ1-1, with D hard to call. The CDR3 spans 14 residues. V gave up 10 bases and J gave up 2 bases, with 17 bases separating them. Germline values: CDR1 MDHEN, CDR2 SYDVKM. The CDR3 is CATEVPRGNTEAFF. The DNA of the CDR3 is TGTGCCACCGAGGTCCCCCGAGGAAACACTGAAGCTTTCTTT.

This sequence joins TRBV6-1 and TRBJ2-5; unclear D gene. The length of the CDR3 is 15 residues. Trimming took off 1 base at V and 5 bases at J, with 14 bases between the two ends. CDR1 and CDR2 from the germline V gene are MNHNS and SASEGT. CDR3 DNA: TGTGCCAGCAGTGAAGACTGGGGTAGTCGGGAGACCCAGTACTTC. This sequence encodes CASSEDWGSRETQYF.

V is TRBV18 and J is TRBJ1-1; D call uncertain. Trimming pared 1 base from V and 1 base from J, leaving 7 bases between. CDR1 KGHSH and CDR2 LQKENI come from the germline V gene. The CDR3 has 14 residues. The CDR3 DNA follows: TGTGCCAGCTCACCACAGCCGGGGAACACTGAAGCTTTCTTT. This sequence encodes CASSPQPGNTEAFF.

This clone has a single count. V gene TRBV10-2 combines with J gene TRBJ2-7, with 11 bases aligning to TRBD2. The V gene's germline CDR1 is WSHSY and CDR2 SAAADI. This CDR3 comprises 16 residues. The V and J ends lost 10 bases and 1 base, in that order; junction bases with no gene match: 12. The DNA for the CDR3 is TGCGCCACCCACAATATACTAGCGGGAGAATCCTACGAGCAGTACTTC. Translation gives CATHNILAGESYEQYF.